The 28 T cell receptor beta chains below all came from one sample that was sequenced in a study of CD8 T cells in Susac syndrome. With random hexamers, roughly 0.45 to 1 ug RNA was reverse transcribed. TCRdb redid the calling of the immunoSEQ multiplex PCR reads with MiXCR, one entry per CDR3 protein. The sample holds more than 80,000 distinct CDR3 sequences; approximately 93% are singletons and the top ten take about 0.41%. Sequencing was done on a sample of CD8+ T cells from PBMCs. These receptors were collected from a human donor with Susac syndrome.

The chain has TRBV4-3 and TRBJ2-5; the D call may be TRBD1 or TRBD2 (5 bases each). V lost 2 bases and J 5 bases, leaving 12 bases between the germline ends. The CDR3 consists of 14 residues. The germline V gene has CDR1 LGHNA and CDR2 YSLEER. CDR3 sequence reads: CASSQYGDAETQYF. The CDR3 DNA follows: TGCGCCAGCAGCCAATACGGGGACGCGGAGACCCAGTACTTC.

This chain joins TRBV6-2 or TRBV6-3 and TRBJ2-5, with D hard to call. The CDR3 length is 15 residues. The germline V and J ends were trimmed by 3 bases and 5 bases, with 16 bases remaining between them. Germline loops: CDR1 MNHEY, CDR2 SVGEGT. DNA for the CDR3: TGTGCCAGCAGTTATGTCAAAGTTAGTATGGAGACCCAGTACTTC. Protein product: CASSYVKVSMETQYF.

This chain links TRBV3-1 with TRBJ2-5; TRBD1 matches 7 bases. Germline CDR1 and CDR2: LGHDT and YNNKEL (reference sequence). This CDR3 is 15 amino acids long. V was clipped by 5 bases and J by 5 bases; unmatched bases: 11. The CDR3 protein is CASSYRDRVKETQYF. Written as DNA, the CDR3 is TGTGCCAGCAGCTATAGAGACAGGGTCAAGGAGACCCAGTACTTC.

There are a few counts of this clonotype. This chain uses TRBV7-6 with TRBJ2-1, with 10 nucleotides matching TRBD2. With V trimmed by 3 bases and J by 5 bases, 4 bases remained unmatched. Per germline, CDR1 SGHVS and CDR2 FNYEAQ. The CDR3 totals 15 residues. CDR3 protein: CASSFLAGDNNEQFF. The CDR3 nucleotides read TGTGCCAGCAGCTTCCTAGCGGGGGACAACAATGAGCAGTTCTTC.

This clonotype came up once. The chain joins TRBV29-1 to TRBJ2-2; no reliable D call. The CDR3 totals 13 residues. CDR1 is SQVTM, CDR2 ANQGSEA, per germline. V was trimmed by 5 bases and J by 0 bases, leaving 7 bases between them. The CDR3 reads CSVLTANTGELFF. The CDR3 bases are TGCAGCGTTTTGACGGCGAACACCGGGGAGCTGTTTTTT.

The rearrangement joins TRBV20-1 to TRBJ1-5; TRBD1 matches at 7 bases. CDR3 length: 14 amino acids. Germline assignment: CDR1 DFQATT and CDR2 SNEGSKA (reference sequence). Losses at the gene ends were 1 base for V and 8 bases for J; bases not matched to a gene: 8. The CDR3 sequence is CSARGDRVWEPQHF. CDR3 bases: TGCAGTGCTAGAGGAGACAGGGTATGGGAGCCCCAGCATTTT.

The chain carries TRBV20-1 and TRBJ2-1, with TRBD1 matching 8 bases. The CDR3 totals 13 residues. CDR1 is DFQATT and CDR2 is SNEGSKA in the germline V gene (reference sequence). Trimming took 3 bases from V and 7 from J; bases not matched to a gene: 5. The CDR3, as DNA: TGCAGTGCTAGGGACAGGGAAGGGAATGAGCAGTTCTTC. Its translation: CSARDREGNEQFF.

The chain has TRBV7-3 and TRBJ2-5, with D possibly matching TRBD1 (5 bases). The length of the CDR3 is 14 residues. Trimming cost V 5 bases and J 5 bases, with 15 bases left between them. From germline, CDR1 is SGHTA and CDR2 FQGTGA. The CDR3 region is CASSAQYRRETQYF. The CDR3 DNA sequence: TGTGCCAGCAGCGCACAATACAGGCGCGAGACCCAGTACTTC. The full variable domain, completed using reference TRBV7-3 and TRBJ2-5, is GAGVSQTPSNKVTEKGKYVELRCDPISGHTALYWYRQSLGQGPEFLIYFQGTGAADDSGLPNDRFFAVRPEGSVSTLKIQRTERGDSAVYLCASSAQYRRETQYFGPGTRLLVL.

The chain has TRBV15 and TRBJ2-7, with D maybe TRBD1 (6 bases). V was cut by 3 bases and J by 1 base, with 7 bases left in between. The CDR3 extends over 13 amino acids. From germline, CDR1 is LNHNV and CDR2 YYDKDF (reference sequence). CDR3 DNA sequence: TGTGCCACCAGCAGGGACAGTTCCTACGAGCAGTACTTC. Protein: CATSRDSSYEQYF.

The chain recombines TRBV29-1 with TRBJ1-6, with D possibly matching TRBD1 (5 bases). The CDR3 loop spans 13 amino acids. Trimming cost V 6 bases and J 4 bases, with 10 bases left between them. The germline CDR1 and CDR2 sequences are SQVTM and ANQGSEA. The CDR3 nucleotides are TGCAGCGTAGGGACTGATTATAATTCACCCCTCCACTTT. Amino acids: CSVGTDYNSPLHF.

The chain couples TRBV5-1 to TRBJ1-1; D uncertain. V lost 5 bases and J 0 bases, leaving 5 bases between the germline ends. This CDR3 has 12 amino acids. Germline V gene data show CDR1 as SGHRS and CDR2 as YFSETQ. CDR3 bases: TGCGCCAGCAGGAGGATGAACACTGAAGCTTTCTTT. This translates into CASRRMNTEAFF.

The chain links TRBV9 to TRBJ2-7; a possible D gene is TRBD1 (6 bases). Germline lookup yields CDR1 SGDLS and CDR2 YYNGEE. The CDR3 length is 14 residues. V was clipped by 0 bases and J by 7 bases, with 14 bases between them. The CDR3 DNA is TGTGCCAGCAGCGTAGAAGGGACAACGGGGGAGCAGTACTTC. Protein: CASSVEGTTGEQYF.

The chain links TRBV7-9 to TRBJ2-3, with D possibly being TRBD2 (5 bases). The V and J ends lost 5 bases and 2 bases respectively, with 14 bases between them. Germline V gives CDR1 SEHNR, CDR2 FQNEAQ (reference sequence). The CDR3 runs 15 residues. The CDR3 sequence is CASSAEGSPTDTQYF. CDR3 nucleotides: TGTGCCAGCAGCGCCGAGGGAAGTCCCACAGATACGCAGTATTTT.

This rearrangement joins TRBV12-3 or TRBV12-4 to TRBJ2-5; D gene ambiguous. V lost 4 bases, J lost 5 bases, and 11 bases lay in between. This CDR3 has 13 amino acids. This CDR3 is CASSSTLGETQYF. CDR3 bases: TGTGCCAGCAGTTCGACCTTAGGGGAGACCCAGTACTTC.

V and J are TRBV5-6 and TRBJ2-2; D not resolved. V lost 0 bases, J lost 7 bases, and 4 bases lay in between. The germline V gene has CDR1 SGHDT and CDR2 YYEEEE. The CDR3 runs 12 residues. CDR3 amino acids: CASSLVVGELFF. In DNA form, the CDR3 reads TGTGCCAGCAGCTTGGTAGTCGGGGAGCTGTTTTTT.

This clonotype occurred once. The chain employs TRBV20-1 and TRBJ1-1; no firm D call. Germline assignment: CDR1 DFQATT and CDR2 SNEGSKA (reference sequence). This CDR3 comprises 11 residues. V dropped 3 bases and J dropped 4 bases, with 6 bases sitting between them. This CDR3 reads CSARDTTEAFF. DNA of the CDR3: TGCAGTGCTAGGGATACCACTGAAGCTTTCTTT.

The chain uses TRBV7-2 and TRBJ2-3; tentatively, D is TRBD1 (7 bases). Trimming left V 11 bases short and J 2 bases short, with 14 bases between. Germline CDR1 reads SGHTA; CDR2 reads FQGNSA. This CDR3 is built from 13 residues. CDR3 region: CAFRGEATDTQYF. As DNA, the CDR3 is TGTGCCTTCAGGGGGGAGGCCACAGATACGCAGTATTTT. The full variable domain, its missing parts supplied by reference TRBV7-2 and TRBJ2-3, is GAGVSQSPSNKVTEKGKDVELRCDPISGHTALYWYRQSLGQGLEFLIYFQGNSAPDKSGLPSDRFSAERTGGSVSTLTIQRTQQEDSAVYLCAFRGEATDTQYFGPGTRLTVL.

V usage is TRBV29-1 and J usage is TRBJ2-7; TRBD1 matches at 10 bases. The V gene's germline CDR1 is SQVTM and CDR2 ANQGSEA. This CDR3 has 13 amino acids. V dropped 6 bases and J dropped 4; count of bases not matched to a gene: 6. The CDR3 is CSVRGQGTYEQYF. The CDR3 DNA is TGCAGCGTGAGGGGACAGGGGACGTACGAGCAGTACTTC.

This rearrangement joins TRBV29-1 to TRBJ1-1; TRBD1 is a possible D gene (6 bases). The germline gives CDR1 SQVTM, CDR2 ANQGSEA. V was shortened by 3 bases and J by 5 bases, with 16 bases between the two germline ends. The CDR3 extends over 14 amino acids. The CDR3 region has the DNA TGCAGCGTTGATGGGGGCAGGGGTGGGACTGAAGCTTTCTTT. It specifies CSVDGGRGGTEAFF.

The J gene is TRBJ2-7, the V gene TRBV19; possibly TRBD1 for D (6 bases). Germline V lookup: CDR1 LNHDA, CDR2 SQIVND (reference sequence). Trimming took 6 bases from V and 2 from J, leaving 20 bases between them. The CDR3 has 16 residues. CDR3 bases: TGTGCCAGTAGCACGCGAGACCAGGGGATCCCCTACGAGCAGTACTTC. Translation gives CASSTRDQGIPYEQYF.

This chain uses TRBV12-3 or TRBV12-4 with TRBJ2-7, with TRBD1 matching over 7 bases. The CDR3 consists of 13 residues. V shed 5 bases and J 5 bases; nucleotides not matched to a gene: 6. CDR3 sequence: CASSPGTVHEQYF. The CDR3, as DNA: TGTGCCAGCAGTCCCGGGACAGTGCACGAGCAGTACTTC.

The chain combines TRBV9 with TRBJ2-1; TRBD1 matches 8 bases. CDR3 length: 15 amino acids. V shed 0 bases, J shed 8 bases, and the junction held 7 bases outside the gene matches. The germline V gene encodes CDR1 SGDLS and CDR2 YYNGEE. CDR3: CASSVEGQGAHEQFF. Here the CDR3 DNA reads TGTGCCAGCAGCGTAGAGGGCCAGGGGGCCCATGAGCAGTTCTTC.

CDR3 sequence: CASSPWGGNYGYTF. DNA for the CDR3: TGTGCCAGCAGCCCCTGGGGGGGGAACTATGGCTACACCTTC. J is TRBJ1-2 and V is TRBV5-4; TRBD1 is a possible D gene (5 bases). Between the trimmed V and J ends, which lost 4 bases and 2 bases, there was a span of 12 bases. CDR1 is SGHNT and CDR2 is YYREEE in the germline V gene (reference sequence). The CDR3 totals 14 residues.

This sequence joins TRBV12-3 or TRBV12-4 and TRBJ2-3; no clear D. This CDR3 has 14 residues. V lost 6 bases to trimming and J lost 1 base, with 11 bases between them. CDR3 region: CASSATVGTDTQYF. Written as DNA, the CDR3 is TGTGCCAGCAGCGCCACCGTAGGCACAGATACGCAGTATTTT.

The V gene is TRBV2, the J gene TRBJ2-5, with 12 bases matching TRBD2. This CDR3 is 16 amino acids long. The V and J ends lost 7 bases and 4 bases, in that order; junction bases with no gene match: 10. CDR1 and CDR2 from the germline V gene are SNHLY and FYNNEI. The CDR3 sequence: CASKETTSGGRETQYF. For the CDR3, the DNA is TGTGCCAGCAAAGAAACAACTAGCGGGGGGCGAGAGACCCAGTACTTC.

The V gene is TRBV25-1, the J gene TRBJ1-4; the match to TRBD1 covers 8 bases. V lost 4 bases and J lost 8; bases outside the gene matches: 6. Germline V CDR1 and CDR2: MGHDK, SYGVNS. This CDR3 has 14 amino acids. CDR3: CASSAQGVREKLFF. The CDR3 DNA reads TGTGCCAGCAGTGCACAGGGGGTGCGGGAAAAACTGTTTTTT.

This chain links TRBV27 with TRBJ2-3; 8 bases match TRBD2. Germline CDR1 and CDR2: MNHEY and SMNVEV (reference sequence). V was clipped by 5 bases and J by 9 bases; unmatched bases: 4. The CDR3 has 12 residues. As DNA, the CDR3 is TGTGCCAGCAGTCCCCCGGGAGGGACGCAGTATTTT. Residues: CASSPPGGTQYF.

The rearrangement links TRBV6-2 or TRBV6-3 to TRBJ2-3, with D possibly matching TRBD2 (7 bases). The CDR3 runs 14 residues. Between the trimmed V and J ends, which lost 5 bases and 6 bases, there was a span of 15 bases. In germline, CDR1 is MNHEY, CDR2 SVGEGT. As DNA, the CDR3 is TGTGCCAGCAGTATTCGGGGGGCCATTGATACGCAGTATTTT. Translation gives CASSIRGAIDTQYF.